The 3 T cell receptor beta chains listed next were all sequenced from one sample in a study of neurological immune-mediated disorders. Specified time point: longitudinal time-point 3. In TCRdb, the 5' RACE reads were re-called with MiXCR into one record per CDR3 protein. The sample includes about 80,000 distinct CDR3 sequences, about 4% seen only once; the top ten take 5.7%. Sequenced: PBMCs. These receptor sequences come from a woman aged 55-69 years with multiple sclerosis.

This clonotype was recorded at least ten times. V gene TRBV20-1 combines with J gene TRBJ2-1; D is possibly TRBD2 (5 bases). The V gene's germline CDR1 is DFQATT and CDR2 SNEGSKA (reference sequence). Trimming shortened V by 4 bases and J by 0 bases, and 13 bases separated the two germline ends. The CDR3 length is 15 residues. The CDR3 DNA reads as TGCAGTGCTACCTCCGGGGAGAGCTCCTACAATGAGCAGTTCTTC. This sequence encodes CSATSGESSYNEQFF.

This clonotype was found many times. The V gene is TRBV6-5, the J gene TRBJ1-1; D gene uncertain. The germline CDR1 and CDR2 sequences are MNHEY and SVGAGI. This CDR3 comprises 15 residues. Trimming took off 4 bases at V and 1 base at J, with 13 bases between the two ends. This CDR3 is CASSSTGRANTEAFF. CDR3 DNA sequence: TGTGCCAGCAGTTCCACCGGCAGAGCGAACACTGAAGCTTTCTTT.

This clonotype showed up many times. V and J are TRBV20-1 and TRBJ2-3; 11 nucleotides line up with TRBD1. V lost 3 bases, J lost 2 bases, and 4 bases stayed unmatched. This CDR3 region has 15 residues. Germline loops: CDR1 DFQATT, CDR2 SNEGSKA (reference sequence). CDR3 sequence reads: CSARGTGGFTDTQYF. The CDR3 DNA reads TGCAGTGCTAGGGGGACAGGGGGATTCACAGATACGCAGTATTTT.